The rows below give T cell receptor beta chains drawn from one sample of a study of beta chain features in type 1 diabetes. Produced via immunoSEQ multiplex PCR; TCRdb's table is partial and in-frame only. The sample carries some 40,000 clones, 49% recorded once. The sequenced material came from central memory CD4+ T cells from blood. The receptors shown here come from a woman aged 18 to 35 in good health. CDR3s include the opening cysteine and the closing phenylalanine or tryptophan. D genes are given only for firm matches. Clone size is stated in some rows and not others, as once, few, many or a class when expanded.

d_call cdr3_length clone_size v_call cdr3_aa
TRBD2 17 NA TRBV9 CASSGSRAGGSSDTQYF
NA 15 NA TRBV14 CASRPSGAMNTEAFF
NA 16 few TRBV7-2 CASSLIMATGSSEQYF
TRBD1 14 NA TRBV5-1 CASRTGTGQETQYF
TRBD1 14 NA TRBV13 CASSLRDRAGELFF
TRBD2 15 NA TRBV28 CASRQLAGAEDTQYF
NA 14 few TRBV10-3 CAISPSSNAGELFF
TRBD2 16 NA TRBV6-5 CASSYKREGPYNEQFF
NA 13 few TRBV7-2 CASSPSYRAPLHF
TRBD1 15 NA TRBV27 CASSAQGQGSYEQYF
TRBD1 16 NA TRBV11-1 CASSLRGRGSSYEQYF
NA 14 few TRBV11-2 CASSLAYSAGELFF
TRBD2 12 NA TRBV29-1 CSVDPSGYEQYF
TRBD2 16 NA TRBV11-1 CASSKAGGSIYNEQFF
TRBD1 14 NA TRBV5-1 CASRDSLSGNTIYF
NA 14 NA TRBV19 CASSIGDIQETQYF
TRBD1 15 few TRBV30 CAWSAPGTENTEAFF
NA 15 NA TRBV29-1 CSVEEGGARSDTQYF
TRBD1 14 NA TRBV30 CAWSVDRGREKLFF
TRBD1 15 few TRBV2 CASSEATQVQGNSIF
NA 14 NA TRBV11-2 CASSRLGGDDEQFF
NA 15 NA TRBV13 CASSLRQIANEKLFF
TRBD1 14 NA TRBV5-1 CASSRGTGEYGYTF
NA 14 few TRBV7-9 CASSFSAISYEQYF
NA 15 few TRBV28 CASTPGGAGQETQYF
NA 16 NA TRBV7-6 CASSSRGGQITDTQYF
NA 14 NA TRBV11-2 CASSLDPGSETQYF
NA 13 NA TRBV10-1 CASSDQGTTEAFF
NA 17 NA TRBV18 CASSNSPPGGPGNTIYF
NA 18 few TRBV7-9 CASSLGTSPFSGANVLTF
TRBD2 17 NA TRBV5-4 CASSLPAGGPGTGELFF
NA 13 few TRBV7-8 CATTTGIGYGYTF
NA 16 few TRBV7-9 CASSLSLAGSGNTIYF
TRBD2 15 few TRBV5-1 CASSFGLAGADTQYF
NA 15 NA TRBV6-6 CASSNTGMDTDTQYF
NA 12 few TRBV2 CASETGLTEAFF
NA 14 NA TRBV19 CASSIPVFTGELFF
TRBD2 16 NA TRBV10-3 CAISGSGLAGGGEQFF
TRBD2 16 NA TRBV5-1 CASSPGTSGGTDTQYF
TRBD1 14 NA TRBV9 CASSVRTGGNTIYF
TRBD2 12 NA TRBV7-9 CASGLSGGEQYF
NA 15 NA TRBV6-1 CASTLFADTNTEAFF
NA 13 NA TRBV2 CASSAQGADTQYF
TRBD2 14 few TRBV5-1 CASSLLGGGSEQYF
TRBD2 13 few TRBV30 CAWRASGTYEQYF